Below, 9 T cell receptor beta chains from the same sample are listed, as sequenced in a study of T cell repertoires in ileal Crohn's disease. TCRdb's table, derived via immunoSEQ multiplex PCR, lists solely in-frame clones and lacks some. The data contain 30,000 or so clones, about 81% of them seen just once; the ten biggest clones take up 4.5% to 6%. The sample comprised ileal tissue. The origin of the receptors is an adult with Crohn's disease.

This clone was recorded a few times. This chain uses TRBV4-1 with TRBJ1-3; D may be TRBD1 (6 bases). Trimming stripped 0 bases from V and 0 bases from J, with 9 bases between. CDR1 MGHRA and CDR2 YSYEKL come from the germline V gene. CDR3 length: 16 amino acids. Here the CDR3 DNA reads TGCGCCAGCAGCCAAGAACAGGGAAACTCTGGAAACACCATATATTTT. As protein: CASSQEQGNSGNTIYF.

Only one count was recorded for this clone. This rearrangement joins TRBV5-1 to TRBJ2-1; 13 nucleotides match TRBD2. Germline V CDR1 and CDR2: SGHRS, YFSETQ. The CDR3 spans 18 residues. The ends lost 3 bases at V and 2 bases at J; junction bases unmatched: 8. This CDR3 is CASSWDLGLAGAYNEQFF. The CDR3 coding sequence is TGCGCCAGCAGCTGGGACTTAGGACTAGCGGGGGCCTACAATGAGCAGTTCTTC. Using reference TRBV5-1 and TRBJ2-1 for the parts outside the CDR3, the full variable domain is KAGVTQTPRYLIKTRGQQVTLSCSPISGHRSVSWYQQTPGQGLQFLFEYFSETQRNKGNFPGRFSGRQFSNSRSEMNVSTLELGDSALYLCASSWDLGLAGAYNEQFFGPGTRLTVL.

The chain couples TRBV27 to TRBJ2-7; tentatively, D is TRBD1 (5 bases). Trimming removed 6 bases from V and 0 bases from J, with 15 bases in between. The CDR3 contains 15 residues. Germline values: CDR1 MNHEY, CDR2 SMNVEV (reference sequence). CDR3 in amino acids: CASRTLGRGSYEQYF. The CDR3 DNA sequence: TGTGCCAGCAGGACCCTGGGGCGAGGCTCCTACGAGCAGTACTTC.

The chain's CDR3 is CASSDRGVNQPQHF. The CDR3 bases are TGTGCCAGCAGTGACAGGGGGGTTAATCAGCCCCAGCATTTT. V usage is TRBV6-1 and J usage is TRBJ1-5, with 7 nucleotides matching TRBD1. The CDR3 has 14 residues. Losses at the gene ends were 3 bases for V and 4 bases for J; bases not matched to a gene: 3. The V gene's germline CDR1 is MNHNS and CDR2 SASEGT.

The chain is built from TRBV29-1 and TRBJ1-1, with 9 nucleotides matching TRBD1. Germline V gene lookup returns CDR1 SQVTM and CDR2 ANQGSEA. The CDR3 totals 14 residues. Unmatched junction bases numbered 12, after V lost 5 bases and J lost 8 bases. CDR3 protein: CSVPIPPGQGEAFF. The CDR3 DNA sequence: TGCAGCGTTCCAATCCCGCCGGGACAGGGAGAAGCTTTCTTT.

The gene calls are TRBV10-2 and TRBJ2-6, with D tentatively TRBD2 (6 bases). From germline, CDR1 is WSHSY and CDR2 SAAADI. The length of the CDR3 is 16 residues. The V end lost 5 bases, the J end lost 2 bases, and 13 bases lay between the germline ends. CDR3 sequence: CASSRWGDTGANVLTF. The CDR3, as DNA: TGCGCCAGCAGTCGTTGGGGGGATACTGGGGCCAACGTCCTGACTTTC.

CDR3 in DNA: TGTGCCAGTAGTATGGAGGACTTCGGAAACACCATATATTTT. This codes for CASSMEDFGNTIYF. The rearrangement links TRBV19 to TRBJ1-3; unclear D gene. V lost 3 bases, J lost 4 bases, and 10 bases lay in between. Germline-derived CDR1 and CDR2 are LNHDA and SQIVND (reference sequence). This CDR3 comprises 14 residues. Looking up the rest from reference TRBV19 and TRBJ1-3 gives the full variable domain: DGGITQSPKYLFRKEGQNVTLSCEQNLNHDAMYWYRQDPGQGLRLIYYSQIVNDFQKGDIAEGYSVSREKKESFPLTVTSAQKNPTAFYLCASSMEDFGNTIYFGEGSWLTVV.

The rearrangement uses TRBV6-5 and TRBJ2-1, with a possible D match to TRBD2 (5 bases). Trimming removed 2 bases at V and 5 bases at J, with 7 bases between. This CDR3 region has 13 residues. Germline V gene sequence: CDR1 MNHEY, CDR2 SVGAGI. This chain's CDR3 is CASSYPGDNEQFF. The CDR3 coding sequence is TGTGCCAGCAGTTACCCCGGGGACAATGAGCAGTTCTTC.

The rearrangement links TRBV19 to TRBJ2-7; 8 positions agree with TRBD1. CDR3 length: 14 residues. V lost 5 bases to trimming and J lost 3 bases; unmatched junction nucleotides: 6. Germline V lookup: CDR1 LNHDA, CDR2 SQIVND (reference sequence). The CDR3 nucleotides are TGTGCCAGTAGTCCTAGACAGGGGTACTACGAGCAGTACTTC. Its translation is CASSPRQGYYEQYF.